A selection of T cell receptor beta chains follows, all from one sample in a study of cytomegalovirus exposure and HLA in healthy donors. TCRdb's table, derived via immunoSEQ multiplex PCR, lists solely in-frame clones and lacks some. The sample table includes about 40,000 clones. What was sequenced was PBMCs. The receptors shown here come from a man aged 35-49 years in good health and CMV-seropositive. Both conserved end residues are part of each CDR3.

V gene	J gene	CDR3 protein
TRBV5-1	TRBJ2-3	CASSFVVSDLTDTQYF
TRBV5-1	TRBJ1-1	CASSLGMNTEAFF
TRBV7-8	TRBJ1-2	CASSSSGQGREGYTF
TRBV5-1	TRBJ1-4	CASSTGSYGEKLFF
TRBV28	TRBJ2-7	CASSSLRQGGTMHEQYF
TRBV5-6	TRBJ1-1	CASSSRRGSTEAFF
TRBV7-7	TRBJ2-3	CASSLGTGTTDTQYF
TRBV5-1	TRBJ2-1	CASSFEAVNEQFF
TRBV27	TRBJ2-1	CASSSTGSGEQFF
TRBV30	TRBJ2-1	CAFKGVIDEQFF
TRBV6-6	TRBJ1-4	CASSYSKGVNEKLFF
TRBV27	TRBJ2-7	CASSFGRHPDVSLYKAVSYEQYF
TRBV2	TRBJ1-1	CASSDRNRGVPEAFF
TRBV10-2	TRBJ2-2	CASGRSQNTGELFF
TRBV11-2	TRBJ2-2	CASSLWLAGNTGELFF
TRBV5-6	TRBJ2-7	CASSLTSGSFYEQYF
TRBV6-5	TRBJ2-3	CASGLAGTDTQYF
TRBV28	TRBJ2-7	CASSSPTGTSNEQYF
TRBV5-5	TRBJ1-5	CASSQETGARNQPQHF
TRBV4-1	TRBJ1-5	CASRGAGDQPQHF
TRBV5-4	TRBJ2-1	CASSAAESGGPYNEQFF
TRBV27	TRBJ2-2	CASSLVQASNTGELFF
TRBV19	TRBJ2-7	CASSMTGGVSWYEQYF
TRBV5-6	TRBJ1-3	CASKRGLSGNTIYF
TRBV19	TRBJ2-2	CAAGGHTGELFF
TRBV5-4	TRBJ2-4	CASSPWAGGTKNIQYF
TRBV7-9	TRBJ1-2	CASSPSPREALRYTF
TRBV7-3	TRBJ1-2	CASSLTGQGIYGYTF
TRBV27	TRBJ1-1	CASSLGRTPPNTEAFF
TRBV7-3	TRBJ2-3	CASSSSGAPTDTQYF
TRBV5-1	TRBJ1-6	CASSKRDSSYNSPLHF